These T cell receptor beta chains were read from a single sample in a study of shared clonotypes between healthy human individuals. The table came from immunoSEQ multiplex PCR; TCRdb's copy has only in-frame clones and leaves some out. Here the sample spans some 2.3 million clones, about 92% being singletons. Sequencing used naive CD4+ T cells from PBMCs. The source is a man aged 18 to 30 in good health. Some clones in this sample may be carry-over from other donors' samples. CDR3s include the opening cysteine and the closing phenylalanine or tryptophan. A D gene is named only where the DNA matches it firmly. The listing skips clone size in some rows; elsewhere it reads once, few, many or a size class.

v_call	j_call	d_call	clone_size	cdr3_nt	cdr3_aa
TRBV5-4	TRBJ2-7	TRBD2	-	TGTGCCAGCAGCCACAAGCGGGAGGACACCTACGAGCAGTACTTC	CASSHKREDTYEQYF
TRBV27	TRBJ2-3	TRBD1	once	TGTGCCAGCAGTACCCGGACAGGGGGCACAGATACGCAGTATTTT	CASSTRTGGTDTQYF
TRBV30	TRBJ1-2	-	-	TGTGCCTGGAGCGTCTATTTTGGAAGCGGCTACACCTTC	CAWSVYFGSGYTF
TRBV4-1	TRBJ2-3	TRBD1	-	TGCGCCAGCAGCCAATACAGGGGCCCCACAGATACGCAGTATTTT	CASSQYRGPTDTQYF
TRBV5-1	TRBJ2-2	-	once	TGCGCCAGCAGAGGCTCTTCTAACACCGGGGAGCTGTTTTTT	CASRGSSNTGELFF
TRBV6-1	TRBJ1-5	-	-	TGTGCCAGCAGTGAGGGAGAAGTCTGGTGGGGCAATCAGCCCCAGCATTTT	CASSEGEVWWGNQPQHF
TRBV28	TRBJ1-2	-	-	TGTGCCAGCAGTTTAGCCGGGGACTATGGCTACACCTTC	CASSLAGDYGYTF
TRBV28	TRBJ1-2	-	-	TGTGCCAGCAGTTGGGCCTCCTATGGCTACACCTTC	CASSWASYGYTF
TRBV5-1	TRBJ2-7	-	-	TGCGCCAGCAGCGAAAAGGTGCAGTACGAGCAGTACTTC	CASSEKVQYEQYF
TRBV10-3	TRBJ2-5	TRBD1	-	TGTGCCATCAGTGAGACAGGGGGTGGGGAGACCCAGTACTTC	CAISETGGGETQYF
TRBV20-1	TRBJ2-5	-	-	TGCAGTGCCGATTTACTCGAGGCCCAGTACTTC	CSADLLEAQYF
TRBV5-1	TRBJ2-7	TRBD2	-	TGCGCCAGCAGCTGGGGACTAGCGGGAGATAAGTACCACGAGCAGTACTTC	CASSWGLAGDKYHEQYF
TRBV5-1	TRBJ1-1	-	-	TGCGCCAGCAGCTTGGAGACAAGGCTAACTGAAGCTTTCTTT	CASSLETRLTEAFF
TRBV2	TRBJ2-7	TRBD1	-	TGTGCCAGCAGTGCTCAGGGGGACGAGCAGTACTTC	CASSAQGDEQYF
TRBV28	TRBJ2-7	TRBD1	-	TGTGCCAGCAGTGAGGGGACAGGTTCGCGGGGCTACGAGCAGTACTTC	CASSEGTGSRGYEQYF
TRBV5-1	TRBJ2-6	-	-	TGCGCCAGCAGCCCGGTAGGCTCTGGGGCCAACGTCCTGACTTTC	CASSPVGSGANVLTF
TRBV7-3	TRBJ2-7	-	-	TGTGCCAGCAGTTCCACCGGGACTCCGACGGGCCAGTACTTC	CASSSTGTPTGQYF
TRBV19	TRBJ1-3	-	-	TGTGCCAGTAAACTGAACAGGGCGAGCTCTGGAAACACCATATATTTT	CASKLNRASSGNTIYF
TRBV27	TRBJ2-1	TRBD2	-	TGTGCCAGCAGCCGACTAGCGCTTTCCACGGAACGATCCTACAATGAGCAGTTCTTC	CASSRLALSTERSYNEQFF
TRBV5-1	TRBJ2-6	TRBD1	-	TGCGCCAGCAGCTTGGAACAGGGACAGGGTTCTGGGGCCAACGTCCTGACTTTC	CASSLEQGQGSGANVLTF
TRBV9	TRBJ2-3	-	-	TGTGCCAGCAGCCCAGGACAGTCCTTTTTTAGCACAGATACGCAGTATTTT	CASSPGQSFFSTDTQYF
TRBV10-3	TRBJ2-1	TRBD1	-	TGTGCCATCAGGGACTCAGGGGGCATTCTTAACGTGCAGTTCTTC	CAIRDSGGILNVQFF
TRBV29-1	TRBJ2-2	TRBD1	-	TGCAGCGTTGAAGATCAACAGGGGAGCACCGGGGAGCTGTTTTTT	CSVEDQQGSTGELFF
TRBV29-1	TRBJ1-1	-	few	TGCAGCGGCAGTAACACTGAAGCTTTCTTT	CSGSNTEAFF
TRBV27	TRBJ2-2	TRBD2	-	TGTGCCAGCAGTCTACCGGGACTAGGTGGCGGGGAGCTGTTTTTT	CASSLPGLGGGELFF
TRBV6-1	TRBJ2-1	TRBD1	-	TGTGCCAGCAGTGGCCCCGGACAGGGGCTGCATGAGCAGTTCTTC	CASSGPGQGLHEQFF
TRBV4-2	TRBJ2-7	TRBD2	-	TGTGCCAGCAGCCCTACTAGCGGGAGGGGGACCTACGAGCAGTACTTC	CASSPTSGRGTYEQYF
TRBV15	TRBJ2-1	-	-	TGTGCCACCAGCAGAGGAATCTCAGATGAGCAGTTCTTC	CATSRGISDEQFF
TRBV10-1	TRBJ2-5	TRBD2	once	TGCGCCAGCAAGCGGGAGGGAATGGAAGAGACCCAGTACTTC	CASKREGMEETQYF
TRBV2	TRBJ2-7	TRBD2	-	TGTGCCAGCAGCCGTAGCGGGTGGAGCTCCTACGAGCAGTACTTC	CASSRSGWSSYEQYF
TRBV4-2	TRBJ2-3	TRBD1	-	TGTGCCAGCAGCCAAGCAAGGACAGGGCAGAGCACAGATACGCAGTATTTT	CASSQARTGQSTDTQYF
TRBV28	TRBJ1-4	-	once	TGTGCCAGCAGTTTAGGAGGGGGTCTTGAAAAACTGTTTTTT	CASSLGGGLEKLFF
TRBV29-1	TRBJ2-3	TRBD2	-	TGCAGCTTGATAGCGGGACCAGATACGCAGTATTTT	CSLIAGPDTQYF
TRBV29-1	TRBJ2-1	-	-	TGCAGCGCCCCTCTTGGCGGGGCCCCCTACAATGAGCAGTTCTTC	CSAPLGGAPYNEQFF
TRBV18	TRBJ2-3	-	-	TGTGCCAGCTCACCAGGGAGCACAGATACGCAGTATTTT	CASSPGSTDTQYF
TRBV27	TRBJ2-5	-	-	TGTGCCAGCAGGCCTATTTCAATAGGGGCAGCATCGACCCAGTACTTC	CASRPISIGAASTQYF
TRBV19	TRBJ2-7	TRBD2	-	TGTGCCAGTAGTCGGGGGAGGGCCTACGAGCAGTACTTC	CASSRGRAYEQYF
TRBV5-1	TRBJ2-5	TRBD2	-	TGCGCCAGCAGCTTGGTCGGGCGGGAGGGCCGAGAGACCCAGTACTTC	CASSLVGREGRETQYF
TRBV5-1	TRBJ2-2	TRBD1	-	TGCGCCAGTGCCACAGGGGCCACCGGGGAGCTGTTTTTT	CASATGATGELFF
TRBV5-6	TRBJ2-7	TRBD1	-	TGTGCCAGCAGGTTCGGGACAGGTCCCCACGAGCAGTACTTC	CASRFGTGPHEQYF
TRBV27	TRBJ2-1	TRBD1	-	TGTGCCAGCAGTATCTACAGACAGGGGGACAATGAGCAGTTCTTC	CASSIYRQGDNEQFF
TRBV4-3	TRBJ2-3	-	-	TGCGCCAGCAGCCAGGGGCGAGCGGGTAGCACAGATACGCAGTATTTT	CASSQGRAGSTDTQYF
TRBV30	TRBJ2-7	-	-	TGTGCCTGGAGCGTAAACGGACGGAACAGTGAGTACTTC	CAWSVNGRNSEYF
TRBV2	TRBJ2-2	-	-	TGTGCCTCCAAGGGGGTCAGGGCCGGCACCGGGGAGCTGTTTTTT	CASKGVRAGTGELFF
TRBV7-6	TRBJ2-5	TRBD1	-	TGTGCCAGCAGCCAGAGCTCCAGGGGGGAGACCCAGTACTTC	CASSQSSRGETQYF
TRBV2	TRBJ2-1	-	once	TGTGCCAGCACTAGTCAGGGTAGCAACAATGAGCAGTTCTTC	CASTSQGSNNEQFF
TRBV5-1	TRBJ2-7	TRBD1	once	TGCGCCAGCAGCGGAGGACAGGCTGACCACGAGCAGTACTTC	CASSGGQADHEQYF
TRBV11-2	TRBJ2-1	TRBD2	-	TGTGCCAGCAGCTTAGGCTGGGGGACTAGCGGGAAGTACAATGAGCAGTTCTTC	CASSLGWGTSGKYNEQFF
TRBV28	TRBJ1-1	-	-	TGTGCCAGCAGTCCCTCTCTTGGAGGGCGGCAAGCTTTCTTT	CASSPSLGGRQAFF
TRBV6-1	TRBJ2-1	TRBD1	-	TGTGCCACCTCGGACAGGAGCTCCTACAATGAGCAGTTCTTC	CATSDRSSYNEQFF
TRBV7-2	TRBJ1-5	TRBD1	once	TGTGCCAGCAGCCTTCAGACAGGGCGCAATCAGCCCCAGCATTTT	CASSLQTGRNQPQHF
TRBV28	TRBJ2-1	TRBD2	-	TGTGCCAGCAGTGGTAGACTAGCGGGAGGAGGGCTGAGGTTCTTC	CASSGRLAGGGLRFF
TRBV6-5	TRBJ2-7	-	once	TGTGCCAGCAGCCGACACGGACCCTTTTCCTACGAGCAGTACTTC	CASSRHGPFSYEQYF
TRBV6-5	TRBJ1-2	TRBD1	-	TGTGCCAGCAGTTACCTAACAGGGGAGGGCTACACCTTC	CASSYLTGEGYTF
TRBV15	TRBJ2-2	-	-	TGTGCCACCAGCAGAGATGCGCCCACCGGGGAGCTGTTTTTT	CATSRDAPTGELFF
TRBV2	TRBJ2-5	TRBD2	-	TGTGCCAGCAGTGAAGGGAGAGGGCGGGGGAGAGAAGAGACCCAGTACTTC	CASSEGRGRGREETQYF
TRBV6-5	TRBJ2-7	-	-	TGTGCCAGCAGTTACTCCGGCAGCCGCCTATGGGAGCAGTACTTC	CASSYSGSRLWEQYF